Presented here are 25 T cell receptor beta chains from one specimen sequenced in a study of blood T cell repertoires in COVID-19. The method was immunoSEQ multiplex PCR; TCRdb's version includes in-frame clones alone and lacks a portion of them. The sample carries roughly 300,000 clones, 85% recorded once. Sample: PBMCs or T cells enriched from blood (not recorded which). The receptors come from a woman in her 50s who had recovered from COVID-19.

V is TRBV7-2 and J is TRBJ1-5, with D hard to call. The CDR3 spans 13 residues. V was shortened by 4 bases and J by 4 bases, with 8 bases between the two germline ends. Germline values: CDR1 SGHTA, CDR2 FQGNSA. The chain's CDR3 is CASSSTRNQPQHF. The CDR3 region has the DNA TGTGCCAGCAGCTCGACACGGAATCAGCCCCAGCATTTT.

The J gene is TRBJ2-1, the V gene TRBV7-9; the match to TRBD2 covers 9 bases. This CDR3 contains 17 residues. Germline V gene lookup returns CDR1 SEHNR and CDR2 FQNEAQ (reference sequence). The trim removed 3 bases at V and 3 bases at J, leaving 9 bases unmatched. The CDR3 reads CASSFGALAGIYNEQFF. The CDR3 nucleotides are TGTGCCAGCAGCTTCGGCGCTCTAGCGGGAATCTACAATGAGCAGTTCTTC.

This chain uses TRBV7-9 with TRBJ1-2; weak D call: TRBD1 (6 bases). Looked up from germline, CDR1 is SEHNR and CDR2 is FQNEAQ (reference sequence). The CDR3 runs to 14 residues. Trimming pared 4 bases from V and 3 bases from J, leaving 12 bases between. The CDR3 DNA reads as TGTGCCAGCAGCTCCCCAGGGGCCGACTATGGCTACACCTTC. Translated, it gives CASSSPGADYGYTF.

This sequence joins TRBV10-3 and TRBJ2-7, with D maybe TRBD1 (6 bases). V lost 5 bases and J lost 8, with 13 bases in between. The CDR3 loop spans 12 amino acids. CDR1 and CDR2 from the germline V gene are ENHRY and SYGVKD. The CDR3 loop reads CAISPTRDKQYF. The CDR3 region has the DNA TGTGCCATCAGTCCAACTAGGGACAAGCAGTACTTC.

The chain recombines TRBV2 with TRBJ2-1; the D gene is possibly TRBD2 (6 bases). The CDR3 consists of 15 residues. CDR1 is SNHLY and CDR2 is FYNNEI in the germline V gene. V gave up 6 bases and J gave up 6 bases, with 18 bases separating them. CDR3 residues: CASRGGILSGNEQFF. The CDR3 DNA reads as TGTGCCAGCAGGGGCGGGATCCTATCTGGCAATGAGCAGTTCTTC.

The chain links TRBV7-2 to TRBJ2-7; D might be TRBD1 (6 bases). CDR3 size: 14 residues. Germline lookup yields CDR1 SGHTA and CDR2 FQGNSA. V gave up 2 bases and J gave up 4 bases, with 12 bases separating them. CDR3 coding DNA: TGTGCCAGCAGCTTAACCTCGGACAGATACGAGCAGTACTTC. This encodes CASSLTSDRYEQYF. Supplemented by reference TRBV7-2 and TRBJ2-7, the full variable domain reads GAGVSQSPSNKVTEKGKDVELRCDPISGHTALYWYRQSLGQGLEFLIYFQGNSAPDKSGLPSDRFSAERTGGSVSTLTIQRTQQEDSAVYLCASSLTSDRYEQYFGPGTRLTVT.

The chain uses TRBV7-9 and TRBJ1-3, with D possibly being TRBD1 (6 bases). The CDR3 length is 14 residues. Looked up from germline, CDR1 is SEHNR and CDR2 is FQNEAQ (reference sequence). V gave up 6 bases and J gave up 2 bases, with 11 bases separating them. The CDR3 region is CASSFTGTGNTIYF. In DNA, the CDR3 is TGTGCCAGCAGTTTCACAGGGACTGGAAACACCATATATTTT.

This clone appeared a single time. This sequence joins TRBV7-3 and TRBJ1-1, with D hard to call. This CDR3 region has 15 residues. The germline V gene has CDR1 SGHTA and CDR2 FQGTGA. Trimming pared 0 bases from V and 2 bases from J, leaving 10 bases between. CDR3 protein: CASSLTAVPNTEAFF. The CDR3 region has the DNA TGTGCCAGCAGCTTAACGGCAGTGCCAAACACTGAAGCTTTCTTT.

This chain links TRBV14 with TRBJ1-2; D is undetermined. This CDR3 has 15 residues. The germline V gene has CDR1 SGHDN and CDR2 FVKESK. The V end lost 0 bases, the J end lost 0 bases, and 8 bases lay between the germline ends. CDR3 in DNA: TGTGCCAGCAGCCAAGATAGCTGGGCTAACTATGGCTACACCTTC. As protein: CASSQDSWANYGYTF.

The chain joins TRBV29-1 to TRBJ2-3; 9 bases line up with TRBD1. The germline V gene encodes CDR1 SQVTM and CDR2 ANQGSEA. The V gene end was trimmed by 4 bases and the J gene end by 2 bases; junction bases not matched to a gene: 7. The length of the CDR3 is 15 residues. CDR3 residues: CSVASTGGPTDTQYF. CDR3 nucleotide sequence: TGCAGCGTTGCATCGACAGGGGGACCCACAGATACGCAGTATTTT.

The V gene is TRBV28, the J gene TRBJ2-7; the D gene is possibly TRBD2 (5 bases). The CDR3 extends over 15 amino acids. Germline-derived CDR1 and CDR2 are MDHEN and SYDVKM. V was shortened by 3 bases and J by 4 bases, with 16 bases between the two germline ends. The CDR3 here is CASSFGSWRVYEQYF. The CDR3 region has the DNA TGTGCCAGCAGTTTTGGATCTTGGCGGGTTTACGAGCAGTACTTC.

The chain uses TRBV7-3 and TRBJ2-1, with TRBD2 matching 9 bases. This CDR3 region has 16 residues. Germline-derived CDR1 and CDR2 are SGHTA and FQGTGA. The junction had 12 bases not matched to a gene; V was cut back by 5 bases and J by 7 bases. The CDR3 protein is CASSPTPTSGRNEQFF. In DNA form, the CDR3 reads TGTGCCAGCAGCCCCACCCCGACTAGCGGTAGGAATGAGCAGTTCTTC.

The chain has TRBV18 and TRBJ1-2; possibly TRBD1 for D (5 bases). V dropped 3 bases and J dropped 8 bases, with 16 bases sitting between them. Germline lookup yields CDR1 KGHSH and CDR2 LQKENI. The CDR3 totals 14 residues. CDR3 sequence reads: CASSPPAGEGGYTF. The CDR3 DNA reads TGTGCCAGCTCACCGCCGGCGGGGGAAGGGGGCTACACCTTC.

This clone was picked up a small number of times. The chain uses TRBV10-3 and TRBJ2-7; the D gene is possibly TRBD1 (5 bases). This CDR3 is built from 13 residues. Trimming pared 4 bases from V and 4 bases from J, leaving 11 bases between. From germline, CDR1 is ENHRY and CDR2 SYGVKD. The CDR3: CAISVEQVYEQYF. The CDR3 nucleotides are TGTGCCATCAGTGTGGAACAGGTATACGAGCAGTACTTC.

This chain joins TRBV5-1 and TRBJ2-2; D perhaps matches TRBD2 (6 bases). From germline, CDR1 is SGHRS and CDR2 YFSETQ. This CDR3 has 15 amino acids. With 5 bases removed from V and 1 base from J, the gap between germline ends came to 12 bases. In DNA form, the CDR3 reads TGCGCCAGCAGGCGGGACCGGCAGAACACCGGGGAGCTGTTTTTT. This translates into CASRRDRQNTGELFF.

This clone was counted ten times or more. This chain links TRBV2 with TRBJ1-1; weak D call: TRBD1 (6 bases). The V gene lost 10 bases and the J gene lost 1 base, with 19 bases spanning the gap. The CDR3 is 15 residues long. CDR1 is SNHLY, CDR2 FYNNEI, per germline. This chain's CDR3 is CANTPTGGANTEAFF. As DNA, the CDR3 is TGTGCCAACACACCGACGGGGGGGGCGAACACTGAAGCTTTCTTT.

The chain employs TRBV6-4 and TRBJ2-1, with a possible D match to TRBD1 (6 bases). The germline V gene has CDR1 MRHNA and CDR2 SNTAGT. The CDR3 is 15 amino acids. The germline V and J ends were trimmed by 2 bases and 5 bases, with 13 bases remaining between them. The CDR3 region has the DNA TGTGCCAGCAGTGACACAGGGTCCCCGCACAATGAGCAGTTCTTC. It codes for CASSDTGSPHNEQFF.

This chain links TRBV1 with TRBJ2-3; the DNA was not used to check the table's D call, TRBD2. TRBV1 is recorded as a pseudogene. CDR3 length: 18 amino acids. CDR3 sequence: CTSSQGTSGTYSTDTQYF. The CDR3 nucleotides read TGCACCAGCAGCCAAGGGACTAGCGGGACCTATAGCACAGATACGCAGTATTTT.

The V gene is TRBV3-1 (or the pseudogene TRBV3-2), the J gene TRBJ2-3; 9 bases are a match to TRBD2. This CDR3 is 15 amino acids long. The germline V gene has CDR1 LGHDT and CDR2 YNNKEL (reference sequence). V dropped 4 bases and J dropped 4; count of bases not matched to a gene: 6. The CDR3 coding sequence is TGTGCCAGCAGCCTGCTTAGCGGGAGAGCAGATACGCAGTATTTT. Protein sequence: CASSLLSGRADTQYF.

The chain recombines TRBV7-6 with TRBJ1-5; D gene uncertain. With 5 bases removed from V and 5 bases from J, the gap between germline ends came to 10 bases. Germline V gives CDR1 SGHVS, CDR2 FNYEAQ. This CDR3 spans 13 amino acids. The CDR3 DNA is TGTGCCAGCAGCCAAAGGCGGGATCAGCCCCAGCATTTT. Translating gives CASSQRRDQPQHF.

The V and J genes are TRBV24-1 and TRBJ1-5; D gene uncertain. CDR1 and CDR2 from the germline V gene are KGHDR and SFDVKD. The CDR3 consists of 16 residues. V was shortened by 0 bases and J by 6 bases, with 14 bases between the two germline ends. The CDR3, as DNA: TGTGCCACCAGTGATTTGCCCATTGCGTCGGTTCAGCCCCAGCATTTT. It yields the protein CATSDLPIASVQPQHF.

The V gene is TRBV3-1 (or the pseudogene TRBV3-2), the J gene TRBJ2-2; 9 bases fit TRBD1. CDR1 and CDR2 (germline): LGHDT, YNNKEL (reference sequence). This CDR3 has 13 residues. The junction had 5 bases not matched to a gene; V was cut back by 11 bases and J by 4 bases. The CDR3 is CAFRDRVTGELFF. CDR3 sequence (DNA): TGTGCCTTCAGGGACAGGGTCACCGGGGAGCTGTTTTTT.

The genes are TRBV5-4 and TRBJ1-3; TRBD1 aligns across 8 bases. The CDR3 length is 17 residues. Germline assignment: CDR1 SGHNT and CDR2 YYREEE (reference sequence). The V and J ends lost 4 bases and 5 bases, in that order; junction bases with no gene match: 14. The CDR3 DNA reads TGTGCCAGCAGCGACGACAGAACAGGACAGGGTCGAAACACCATATATTTT. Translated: CASSDDRTGQGRNTIYF.

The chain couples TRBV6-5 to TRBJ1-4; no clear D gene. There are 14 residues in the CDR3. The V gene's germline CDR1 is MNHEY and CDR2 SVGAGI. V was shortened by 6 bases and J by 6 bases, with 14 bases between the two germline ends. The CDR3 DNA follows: TGTGCCAGCAGATCCACCGGAGGTGATGAAAAACTGTTTTTT. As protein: CASRSTGGDEKLFF.

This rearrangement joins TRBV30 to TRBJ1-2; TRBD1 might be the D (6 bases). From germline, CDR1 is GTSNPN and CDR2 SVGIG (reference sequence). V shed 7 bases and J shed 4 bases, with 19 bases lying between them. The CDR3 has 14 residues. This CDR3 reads CALTKSGDGYGYTF. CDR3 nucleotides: TGTGCCTTAACAAAATCAGGGGATGGCTATGGCTACACCTTC.